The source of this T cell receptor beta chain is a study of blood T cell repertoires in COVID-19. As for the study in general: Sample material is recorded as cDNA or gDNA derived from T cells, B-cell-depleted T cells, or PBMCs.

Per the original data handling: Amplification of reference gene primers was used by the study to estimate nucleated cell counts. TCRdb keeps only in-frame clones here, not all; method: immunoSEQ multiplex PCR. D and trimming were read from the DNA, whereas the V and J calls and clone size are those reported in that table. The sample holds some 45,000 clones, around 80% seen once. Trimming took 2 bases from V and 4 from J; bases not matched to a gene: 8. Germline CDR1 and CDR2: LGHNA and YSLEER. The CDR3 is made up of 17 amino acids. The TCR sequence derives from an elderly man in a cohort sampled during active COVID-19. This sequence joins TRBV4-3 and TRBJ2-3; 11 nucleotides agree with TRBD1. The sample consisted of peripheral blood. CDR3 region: CASSQNGQGARSDTQYF. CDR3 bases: TGCGCCAGCAGCCAAAACGGACAGGGGGCTAGGTCAGATACGCAGTATTTT.